The 22 T cell receptor beta chains below all came from one sample that was sequenced in a study of T cell repertoires in cytomegalovirus infection. Their antigens remain unidentified. TCRdb used MiXCR to reprocess the reads, holding one entry per CDR3 protein. The sample contains about 830,000 distinct CDR3 sequences, about 30% of which appear only once. Sequences were derived from cultured CD8+ T cells from PBMCs, sampled from culture after CMV antigen stimulation. Receptor source: a human donor in good health (CMV status not recorded). Some clones in this sample may be carry-over from other donors' samples.

J is TRBJ1-4 and V is TRBV11-2; 10 bases match TRBD1. The CDR3 spans 16 residues. Looked up from germline, CDR1 is SGHAT and CDR2 is FQNNGV. The J segment lost 6 bases and the V segment lost 5 bases, leaving 9 bases of the junction unmatched. The DNA of the CDR3 is TGTGCCAGCAGCCTCACCCGGACAGGGGGGGATGAAAAACTGTTTTTT. Protein: CASSLTRTGGDEKLFF.

V is TRBV6-2 or TRBV6-3 and J is TRBJ1-1; D is unclear. The CDR3 length is 18 residues. Per the germline V gene, CDR1 is MNHEY and CDR2 is SVGEGT. V was pared by 6 bases and J by 0 bases, with 23 bases between. The CDR3: CASSPFRRLNLLNTEAFF. The CDR3 region has the DNA TGTGCCAGCAGCCCATTCCGGAGACTCAACCTTTTGAACACTGAAGCTTTCTTT.

This clonotype was seen only a few times. J is TRBJ2-2 and V is TRBV6-1; D perhaps matches TRBD1 (6 bases). The CDR3 extends over 15 amino acids. CDR1 MNHNS and CDR2 SASEGT come from the germline V gene. V lost 3 bases and J lost 2, with 10 bases in between. CDR3: CASSEGTPNTGELFF. As DNA, the CDR3 is TGTGCCAGCAGTGAGGGGACACCCAACACCGGGGAGCTGTTTTTT.

V is TRBV2 and J is TRBJ1-1; D is perhaps TRBD1 (5 bases). This CDR3 spans 15 amino acids. Trimming cost V 8 bases and J 3 bases, with 19 bases left between them. The germline gives CDR1 SNHLY, CDR2 FYNNEI. CDR3 sequence: CASAGDEGLDTEAFF. In DNA, the CDR3 is TGTGCCAGCGCGGGGGACGAGGGATTGGACACTGAAGCTTTCTTT.

As to this clonotype: The junction does not match germline at one end; this may be a read error. This chain connects TRBV7-6 to TRBJ1-1; D may be TRBD1 (6 bases). Germline V lookup: CDR1 SGHVS, CDR2 FNYEAQ. The CDR3 runs to 12 residues. The CDR3 here is CASSLVWQGHVF. The DNA for the CDR3 is TGTGCCAGCAGCTTAGTATGGCAGGGACACGTCTTT.

This clonotype was picked up many times. The chain joins TRBV7-6 to TRBJ2-3, with 8 bases identical to TRBD1. This CDR3 contains 20 residues. V lost 5 bases and J lost 0; bases outside the gene matches: 19. Germline values: CDR1 SGHVS, CDR2 FNYEAQ. The CDR3 protein is CASSPRGLRGVSSSTDTQYF. For the CDR3, the DNA is TGTGCCAGCAGCCCCAGGGGGCTTCGAGGGGTATCTTCTAGCACAGATACGCAGTATTTT.

The V and J genes are TRBV24-1 and TRBJ2-5; TRBD2 might be the D (5 bases). The CDR3 runs 15 residues. Trimming removed 3 bases at V and 5 bases at J, with 15 bases between. CDR1 is KGHDR and CDR2 is SFDVKD in the germline V gene. The CDR3 protein is CATSDHRDGWETQYF. The CDR3 DNA follows: TGTGCCACCAGTGATCACCGGGATGGGTGGGAGACCCAGTACTTC.

Many counts were recorded for this clonotype. The genes are TRBV4-1 and TRBJ2-7; possibly TRBD2 for D (5 bases). CDR3 length: 16 amino acids. Looked up from germline, CDR1 is MGHRA and CDR2 is YSYEKL. V lost 0 bases and J lost 3, with 15 bases in between. CDR3 DNA sequence: TGCGCCAGCAGCCAAGAATTGATGGGAGAGCTCTACGAGCAGTACTTC. Its translation: CASSQELMGELYEQYF.

Only a few counts were recorded for this clonotype. The J gene is TRBJ2-3, the V gene TRBV6-5, with TRBD1 identical over 10 bases. The CDR3 covers 14 residues. Germline V gene data show CDR1 as MNHEY and CDR2 as SVGAGI. J lost 3 bases, V lost 8 bases, and 5 bases had no gene match. CDR3 sequence: CASGWTGGTDTQYF. The CDR3, as DNA: TGTGCCAGCGGCTGGACAGGGGGTACAGATACGCAGTATTTT.

The chain employs TRBV6-2 or TRBV6-3 and TRBJ2-1; 9 nucleotides align to TRBD1. The junction had 7 bases not matched to a gene; V was cut back by 1 base and J by 9 bases. The CDR3 has 15 amino acids. Per germline, CDR1 MNHEY and CDR2 SVGEGT. The CDR3 DNA reads TGTGCCAGCAGTTACTGGGGACAGGGTAAGGTTGAGCAGTTCTTC. This codes for CASSYWGQGKVEQFF.

This clonotype has just one count. The chain combines TRBV11-3 with TRBJ2-5; perhaps TRBD2 as D (7 bases). V lost 6 bases and J 5 bases, leaving 19 bases between the germline ends. CDR3 length equals 15 residues. Germline V CDR1 and CDR2: SGHNT, YENEEA. The CDR3 nucleotides are TGTGCCAGCAGTCCCGGGGGGCAGGGTGTGGAGACCCAGTACTTC. Amino acids: CASSPGGQGVETQYF. Supplemented by reference TRBV11-3 and TRBJ2-5, the full variable domain reads EAGVVQSPRYKIIEKKQPVAFWCNPISGHNTLYWYLQNLGQGPELLIRYENEEAVDDSQLPKDRFSAERLKGVDSTLKIQPAELGDSAVYLCASSPGGQGVETQYFGPGTRLLVL.

This clonotype was seen a handful of times. The chain links TRBV7-8 to TRBJ2-7, with 11 bases matching TRBD1. V gave up 8 bases and J gave up 3 bases; unmatched junction bases: 6. Germline V gene lookup returns CDR1 SGHVS and CDR2 FQNEAQ. This CDR3 has 14 amino acids. This CDR3 is CASALGTGGYEQYF. In nucleotides, the CDR3 is TGTGCCAGCGCCCTTGGGACAGGGGGCTACGAGCAGTACTTC.

This clonotype was seen a few times. The chain recombines TRBV19 with TRBJ1-1; D not resolved. Deletions cut 10 bases from V and 1 base from J, with 19 bases between. CDR3 length: 15 amino acids. CDR1 LNHDA and CDR2 SQIVND come from the germline V gene (reference sequence). The CDR3 spells CATRDLGRENTEAFF. The CDR3 DNA sequence: TGTGCCACTAGAGACCTAGGGAGGGAGAACACTGAAGCTTTCTTT.

Concerning this clonotype itself: Being one base from a much bigger clone, this may be a read error. The chain links TRBV6-1 to TRBJ2-1, with a weak D call TRBD2 (7 bases). The germline V gene encodes CDR1 MNHNS and CDR2 SASEGT. CDR3 size: 16 residues. V lost 2 bases, J lost 4 bases, and 15 bases lay in between. CDR3 sequence (DNA): TGTGCCAGCAGTGAACCGGGACGGGGGGCATACAATGAGCAGTTCTTC. Translating it yields CASSEPGRGAYNEQFF.

The V and J genes are TRBV5-6 and TRBJ2-7, with 8 positions matching TRBD1. This CDR3 has 15 residues. Germline CDR1 reads SGHDT; CDR2 reads YYEEEE. V gave up 7 bases and J gave up 0 bases; unmatched junction bases: 9. Here the CDR3 reads CASLRTGINSYEQYF. The CDR3 DNA follows: TGTGCCAGCCTGCGGACAGGGATAAACTCCTACGAGCAGTACTTC.

The genes are TRBV2 and TRBJ1-5; D is ambiguous. Germline-derived CDR1 and CDR2 are SNHLY and FYNNEI. Trimming cost V 3 bases and J 2 bases, with 20 bases left between them. The CDR3 covers 18 residues. CDR3 sequence (DNA): TGTGCCAGCAGTGATTCTGGCAGAGAGCTGTGGGGCAATCAGCCCCAGCATTTT. It codes for CASSDSGRELWGNQPQHF.

This clonotype was seen more than once but under ten times. The chain combines TRBV7-9 with TRBJ1-1; D gene uncertain. The CDR3 is 11 amino acids. From germline, CDR1 is SEHNR and CDR2 FQNEAQ (reference sequence). With 8 bases removed from V and 11 bases from J, the gap between germline ends came to 15 bases. The DNA for the CDR3 is TGTGCCAGCTACACTGGACGAGGGGCTTTCTTT. Translation: CASYTGRGAFF. Drawing the rest from reference TRBV7-9 and TRBJ1-1, the complete variable domain is DTGVSQNPRHKITKRGQNVTFRCDPISEHNRLYWYRQTLGQGPEFLTYFQNEAQLEKSRLLSDRFSAERPKGSFSTLEIQRTEQGDSAMYLCASYTGRGAFFGQGTRLTVV.

This clonotype has just a few counts. This chain links TRBV2 with TRBJ1-5; D gene unclear. Germline CDR1 and CDR2: SNHLY and FYNNEI. Trimming pared 3 bases from V and 0 bases from J, leaving 9 bases between. CDR3 length: 15 residues. CDR3 sequence: CASSDVRHSNQPQHF. CDR3 bases: TGTGCCAGCAGTGATGTAAGACATAGCAATCAGCCCCAGCATTTT. The complete variable domain, with remaining parts taken from reference TRBV2 and TRBJ1-5, reads EPEVTQTPSHQVTQMGQEVILRCVPISNHLYFYWYRQILGQKVEFLVSFYNNEISEKSEIFDDQFSVERPDGSNFTLKIRSTKLEDSAMYFCASSDVRHSNQPQHFGDGTRLSIL.

This chain links TRBV4-1 with TRBJ2-3; the D is unclear. This CDR3 has 15 amino acids. The V and J ends lost 1 base and 0 bases respectively, with 8 bases between them. Per germline, CDR1 MGHRA and CDR2 YSYEKL. The CDR3 protein is CASSQGLGSTDTQYF. CDR3 nucleotide sequence: TGCGCCAGCAGCCAAGGGCTGGGGAGCACAGATACGCAGTATTTT.

This clonotype showed up just a few times. The genes are TRBV29-1 and TRBJ1-4, with 7 bases lining up with TRBD1. The CDR3 is made up of 15 amino acids. Per the germline V gene, CDR1 is SQVTM and CDR2 is ANQGSEA. V gave up 2 bases and J gave up 2 bases; unmatched junction bases: 5. The CDR3 loop reads CSVETRTGTNEKLFF. The CDR3 region has the DNA TGCAGCGTTGAAACCCGGACAGGCACTAATGAAAAACTGTTTTTT.

The chain combines TRBV7-9 with TRBJ1-2; D not certain. This CDR3 region has 12 residues. Trimming stripped 8 bases from V and 8 bases from J, with 15 bases between. Germline CDR1 and CDR2: SEHNR and FQNEAQ (reference sequence). CDR3 DNA: TGTGCCAGCCCTCGAGGAGGCGGAGGCTACACCTTC. This gives the protein CASPRGGGGYTF.

The chain links TRBV9 to TRBJ2-4; D is unclear. The V and J ends lost 3 bases and 15 bases respectively, with 16 bases between them. The germline V gene encodes CDR1 SGDLS and CDR2 YYNGEE. The CDR3 loop spans 12 amino acids. The CDR3 loop reads CASSGADRQLYF. CDR3 in DNA: TGTGCCAGCAGCGGCGCAGACCGGCAATTGTACTTC.